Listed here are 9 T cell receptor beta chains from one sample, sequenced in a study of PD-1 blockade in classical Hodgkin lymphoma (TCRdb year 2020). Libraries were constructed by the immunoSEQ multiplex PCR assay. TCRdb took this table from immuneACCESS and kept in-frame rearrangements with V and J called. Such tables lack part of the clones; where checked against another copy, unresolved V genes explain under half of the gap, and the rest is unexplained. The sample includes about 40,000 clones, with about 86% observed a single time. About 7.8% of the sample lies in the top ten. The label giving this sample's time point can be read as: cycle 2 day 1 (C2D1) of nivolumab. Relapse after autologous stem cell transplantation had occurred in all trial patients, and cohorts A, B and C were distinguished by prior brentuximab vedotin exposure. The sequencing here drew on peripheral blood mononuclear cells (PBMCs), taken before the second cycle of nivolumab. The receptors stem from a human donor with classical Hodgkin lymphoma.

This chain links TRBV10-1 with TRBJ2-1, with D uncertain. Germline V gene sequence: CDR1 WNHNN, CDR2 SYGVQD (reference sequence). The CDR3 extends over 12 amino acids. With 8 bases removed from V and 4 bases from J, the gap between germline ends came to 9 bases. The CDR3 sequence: CASGTQYNEQFF. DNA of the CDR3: TGCGCCAGCGGAACTCAGTACAATGAGCAGTTCTTC.

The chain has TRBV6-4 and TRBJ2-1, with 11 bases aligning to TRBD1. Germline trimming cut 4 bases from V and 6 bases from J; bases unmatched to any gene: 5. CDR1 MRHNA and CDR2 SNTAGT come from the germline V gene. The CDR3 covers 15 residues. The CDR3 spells CASSAGTGGSNEQFF. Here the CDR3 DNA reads TGTGCCAGCAGTGCCGGGACAGGGGGTTCCAATGAGCAGTTCTTC.

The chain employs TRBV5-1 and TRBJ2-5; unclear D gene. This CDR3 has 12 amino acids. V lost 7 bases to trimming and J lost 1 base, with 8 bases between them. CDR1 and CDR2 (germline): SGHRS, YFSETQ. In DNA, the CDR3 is TGCGCCAGCTTCCGGGCCCAAGAGACCCAGTACTTC. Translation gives CASFRAQETQYF.

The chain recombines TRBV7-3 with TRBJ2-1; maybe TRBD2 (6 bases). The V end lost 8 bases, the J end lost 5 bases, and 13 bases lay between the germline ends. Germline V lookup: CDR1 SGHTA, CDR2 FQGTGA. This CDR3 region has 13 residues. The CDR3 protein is CASRRDSDNEQFF. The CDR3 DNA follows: TGTGCCAGCCGGAGGGACTCGGACAATGAGCAGTTCTTC.

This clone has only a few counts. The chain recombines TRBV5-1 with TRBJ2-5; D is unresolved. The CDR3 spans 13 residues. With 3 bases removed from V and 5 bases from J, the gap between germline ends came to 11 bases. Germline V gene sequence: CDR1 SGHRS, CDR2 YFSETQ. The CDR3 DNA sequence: TGCGCCAGCAGCTCTACACTTCAGGAGACCCAGTACTTC. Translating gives CASSSTLQETQYF.

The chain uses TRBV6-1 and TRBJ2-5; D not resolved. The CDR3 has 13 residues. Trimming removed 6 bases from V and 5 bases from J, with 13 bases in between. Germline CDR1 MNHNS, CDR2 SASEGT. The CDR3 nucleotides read TGTGCCAGCAGGTCTGGGGTGGTGGAGACCCAGTACTTC. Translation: CASRSGVVETQYF.

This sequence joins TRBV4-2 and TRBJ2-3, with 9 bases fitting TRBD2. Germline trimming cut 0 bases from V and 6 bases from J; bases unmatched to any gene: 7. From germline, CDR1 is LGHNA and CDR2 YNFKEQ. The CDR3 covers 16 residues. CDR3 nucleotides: TGTGCCAGCAGCCAAGAAGGGGCGGGAGGGCCGGATACGCAGTATTTT. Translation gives CASSQEGAGGPDTQYF.

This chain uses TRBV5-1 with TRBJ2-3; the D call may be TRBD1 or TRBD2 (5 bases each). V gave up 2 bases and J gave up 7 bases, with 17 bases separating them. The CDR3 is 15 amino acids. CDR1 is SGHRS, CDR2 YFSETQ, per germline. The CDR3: CASSLPGTRVYTQYF. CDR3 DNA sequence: TGCGCCAGCAGCTTACCGGGGACGAGAGTTTATACGCAGTATTTT.

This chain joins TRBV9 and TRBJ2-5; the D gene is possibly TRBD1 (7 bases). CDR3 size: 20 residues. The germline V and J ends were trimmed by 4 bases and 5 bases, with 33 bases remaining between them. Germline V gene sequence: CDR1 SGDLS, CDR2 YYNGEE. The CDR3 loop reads CASSPVGGFSRGSMGETQYF. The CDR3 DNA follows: TGTGCCAGCAGCCCCGTAGGAGGGTTCTCCAGGGGGTCGATGGGGGAGACCCAGTACTTC.